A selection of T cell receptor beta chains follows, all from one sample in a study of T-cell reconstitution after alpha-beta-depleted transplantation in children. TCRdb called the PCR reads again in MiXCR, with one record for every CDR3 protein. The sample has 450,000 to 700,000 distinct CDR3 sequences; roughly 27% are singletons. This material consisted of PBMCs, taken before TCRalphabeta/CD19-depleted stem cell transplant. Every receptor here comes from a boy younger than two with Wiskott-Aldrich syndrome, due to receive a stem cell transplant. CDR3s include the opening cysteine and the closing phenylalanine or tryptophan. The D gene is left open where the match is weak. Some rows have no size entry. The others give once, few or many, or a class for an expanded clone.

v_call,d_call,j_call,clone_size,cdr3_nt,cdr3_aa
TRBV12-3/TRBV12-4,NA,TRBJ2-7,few,TGTGCCAGCAGCCCCGGGGCGAAATCCTACGAGCAGTACTTC,CASSPGAKSYEQYF
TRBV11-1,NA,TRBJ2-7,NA,TGTGCCAGCAGCCCTCAAACCTACGAGCAGTACTTC,CASSPQTYEQYF
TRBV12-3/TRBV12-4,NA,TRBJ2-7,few,TGTGCCAGCAGTAACCAGGGAGGGGGGTCCCGCTTC,CASSNQGGGSRF
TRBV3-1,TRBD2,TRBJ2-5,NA,TGTGCCAGCAAACCCGGGACTAGCGCTCAAGAGACCCAGTACTTC,CASKPGTSAQETQYF
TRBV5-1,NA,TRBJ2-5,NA,TGCGCCAGCAGCTTGTTAAAGCAGCAAGAGACCCAGTACTTC,CASSLLKQQETQYF
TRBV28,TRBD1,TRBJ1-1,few,TGTGCCAGCAGTTCGGGACAGTCGATCCTGAACACTGAAGCTTTCTTT,CASSSGQSILNTEAFF
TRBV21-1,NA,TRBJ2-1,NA,TGTGCCAGCAGCATTAAAGGGACAGCTGATCTCGGGGAGCAGTTCTTC,CASSIKGTADLGEQFF
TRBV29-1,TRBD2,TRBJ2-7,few,TGCAGCGTCATTAGCGGGTCCGACGAGCAGTACTTC,CSVISGSDEQYF
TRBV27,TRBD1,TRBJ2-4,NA,TGTGCCAGAGAAGACAGGGGGCTAGCCAAAAACATTCAGTACTTC,CAREDRGLAKNIQYF
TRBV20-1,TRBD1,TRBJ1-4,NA,TGCAGTGCCCACCCCGGGACAGGGAATGAAAAACTGTTTTTT,CSAHPGTGNEKLFF
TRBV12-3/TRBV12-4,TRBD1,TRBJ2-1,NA,TGTGCCAGCAGCCCGGGACAGGGGAGGTCGGCTAACAATGAGCAGTTCTTC,CASSPGQGRSANNEQFF
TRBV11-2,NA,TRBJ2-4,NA,TGTGCCAGCAGCTTAGGCTGGTCCCTAGCCAAAAACATTCAGTACTTC,CASSLGWSLAKNIQYF
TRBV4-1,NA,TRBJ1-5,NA,TGCGCCAGCAGCCAAGATCCCGGGACTGACTATCAGCCCCAGCATTTT,CASSQDPGTDYQPQHF
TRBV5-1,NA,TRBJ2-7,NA,TGCGCCAGCAGCCGAAGTTTGGACAGCTTTTACGAGCAGTACTTC,CASSRSLDSFYEQYF
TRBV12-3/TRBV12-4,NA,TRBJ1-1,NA,TGTGCCAGCAGTTTTCGTTTAGAAGCTTTCTTT,CASSFRLEAFF
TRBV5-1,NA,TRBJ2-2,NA,TGCGCCAGCAGCCTTCTAGTGGTCGGGGAGCTGTTTTTT,CASSLLVVGELFF
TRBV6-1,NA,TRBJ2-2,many,TGTGCCAGCAGTGAAACCGGGGAGCTGTTTTTT,CASSETGELFF
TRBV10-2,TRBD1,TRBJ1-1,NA,TGCGCCAGCAGTGATCCCAACAGGGGGCGAACAGGGGGGCTGAAGGTTTTCTTT,CASSDPNRGRTGGLKVFF
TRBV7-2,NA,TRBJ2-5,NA,TGTGCCAGCAGCTACCAGGGAAGGTTGGGCAAAGAGACCCAGTACTTC,CASSYQGRLGKETQYF
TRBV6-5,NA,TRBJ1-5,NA,TGTGCCAGCAGTTACTCGCTCTGGATTCAGCCCCAGCATTTT,CASSYSLWIQPQHF
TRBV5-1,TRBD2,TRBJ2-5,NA,TGCGCCAGCAGGGCGGTCCCCGGACTAGCGGGAGAGGTATGGGAGACCCAGTACTTC,CASRAVPGLAGEVWETQYF
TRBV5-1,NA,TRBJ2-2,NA,TGCGCCAGCAGCGACTTGGCGGGGCAATCCGGGGAGCTGTTTTTT,CASSDLAGQSGELFF
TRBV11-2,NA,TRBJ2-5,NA,TGTGCCAGCAGCACGGGACAATTAGGCGAGACCCAGTACTTC,CASSTGQLGETQYF
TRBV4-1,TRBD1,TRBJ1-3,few,TGCGCCAGCAGCCAAGAGGACAGGGCAACTGGAAACACCATATATTTT,CASSQEDRATGNTIYF
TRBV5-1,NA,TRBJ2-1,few,TGCGCCAGCAGCTTGGGCGGACGAAGCAATGAGCAGTTCTTC,CASSLGGRSNEQFF
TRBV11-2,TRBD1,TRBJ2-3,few,TGTGCCAGCAGCTTAGAATACAGGGGAAGGACAGATACGCAGTATTTT,CASSLEYRGRTDTQYF
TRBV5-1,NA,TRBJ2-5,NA,TGCGCCAGCAGCCCTAACACTAGGAGGGAGGAGACCCAGTACTTC,CASSPNTRREETQYF
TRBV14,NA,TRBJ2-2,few,TGTGCCAGCAGCCAAGATTTCACCGGGGAGCTGTTTTTT,CASSQDFTGELFF